The entry below gives a single T cell receptor beta chain sequence along with its context. The target antigen is unknown. The read finishes 3 residues shy of the CDR3 end, and the germline J gene is used to complete it. The CDR3 is 13 amino acids. CDR1 MNHNS and CDR2 SASEGT come from the germline V gene. Dot-blot hybridization genotyped cervical HPV amplified with MY09/MY11 PCR. This sample was included in a study of T cells in women clearing cervical HPV infection. Study-level background: Controls' single incident HPV16 infection cleared within 12 months without precancer. General study points: It is unknown whether associations predate infection; no effector/memory or HPV-specific sorting.

The repertoire was sequenced with immunoSEQ multiplex PCR; TCRdb's copy has only in-frame clones and lacks some. The repertoire table contains roughly 13,000 clones. The chain links TRBV6-1 to TRBJ2-4; no reliable D call. The sequencing input was blood buffy coat. The clonotype originates from a woman aged 18 to 75 with a cervical HPV16 infection that either progressed to CIN3+ or cleared (not recorded which). The CDR3 DNA, read in part, is TGTGCCAGCAGTGTCGCGCAGGCCTATGGT. Translated, it gives CASSVAQAYG. The whole CDR3 region reads CASSVAQAYGQYF.